These 21 T cell receptor beta chains originate from one sample sequenced in a study of CD8 T cells in ankylosing spondylitis. TCRdb ran MiXCR on the 5' RACE reads and lists one entry per CDR3 protein. Among 100,000 to 150,000 distinct CDR3 sequences listed, around 9% were seen once. Sequencing was done on a sample of blood, either unsorted or a sorted T cell fraction (not recorded which). The receptors shown here come from a male donor with ankylosing spondylitis or in good health (not recorded which).

The chain has TRBV5-1 and TRBJ2-7; perhaps TRBD1 as D (6 bases). From germline, CDR1 is SGHRS and CDR2 YFSETQ. Trimming pared 4 bases from V and 5 bases from J, leaving 25 bases between. There are 17 residues in the CDR3. CDR3 region: CASSAPLIGSQGNEQYF. CDR3 nucleotide sequence: TGCGCCAGCAGCGCACCCCTCATAGGCTCCCAGGGGAACGAGCAGTACTTC.

There are many counts of this clonotype. The chain couples TRBV5-1 to TRBJ2-3, with a tentative D call TRBD2 (6 bases). This CDR3 contains 16 residues. V lost 0 bases and J 3 bases, leaving 14 bases between the germline ends. The V gene's germline CDR1 is SGHRS and CDR2 YFSETQ. CDR3 nucleotide sequence: TGCGCCAGCAGCTTGGGTTCGGGAGCAGGGACAGATACGCAGTATTTT. Encoded protein: CASSLGSGAGTDTQYF.

The table lists this clonotype with many counts. J is TRBJ2-7 and V is TRBV6-5; 7 bases are a match to TRBD1. Germline trimming cut 0 bases from V and 3 bases from J; bases unmatched to any gene: 5. The CDR3 is 15 amino acids. Germline V gene lookup returns CDR1 MNHEY and CDR2 SVGAGI. CDR3 protein: CASSYSGDSLYEQYF. CDR3 in DNA: TGTGCCAGCAGTTACTCCGGGGACAGCCTCTACGAGCAGTACTTC.

This clonotype occurred a few times. DNA for the CDR3: TGTGCCAGCACCCCTCCAGACGGTCCCTACGAGCAGTACTTC. It yields the protein CASTPPDGPYEQYF. This sequence joins TRBV7-6 and TRBJ2-7; no clear D. V was trimmed by 7 bases and J by 2 bases, leaving 15 bases between them. CDR3 length equals 14 residues. Germline V CDR1 and CDR2: SGHVS, FNYEAQ.

This clonotype was detected ten times or more. This CDR3 is CASSLEDEQYF. For the CDR3, the DNA is TGTGCCAGCAGCTTAGAGGACGAGCAGTACTTC. The V call is TRBV7-9, the J call TRBJ2-7; no reliable D call. Trimming shortened V by 1 base and J by 5 bases, and 3 bases separated the two germline ends. Germline V gene lookup returns CDR1 SEHNR and CDR2 FQNEAQ (reference sequence). This CDR3 region has 11 residues.

The DNA for the CDR3 is TGCGCCAGCAGCTTGGACAGACGGAGGGACGAGCAGTACTTC. It is translated as CASSLDRRRDEQYF. This chain joins TRBV5-1 and TRBJ2-7, with a possible D match to TRBD2 (6 bases). The CDR3 is made up of 14 amino acids. Trimming pared 0 bases from V and 5 bases from J, leaving 12 bases between. Germline CDR1 is SGHRS and CDR2 is YFSETQ.

Many counts were recorded for this clonotype. The V call is TRBV20-1, the J call TRBJ2-1; 10 positions agree with TRBD1. V was clipped by 6 bases and J by 8 bases; unmatched bases: 10. Germline assignment: CDR1 DFQATT and CDR2 SNEGSKA (reference sequence). This CDR3 region has 14 residues. The CDR3 spells CSARPGQGIDEQFF. The CDR3 DNA reads as TGCAGTGCACGTCCGGGACAGGGGATCGATGAGCAGTTCTTC.

At least ten counts were recorded for this clonotype. The chain carries TRBV7-2 and TRBJ2-3, with TRBD2 matching over 10 bases. Trimming at V came to 3 bases and at J to 7 bases, leaving 10 bases not matched to a gene. The V gene's germline CDR1 is SGHTA and CDR2 FQGNSA. The CDR3 is 16 residues long. This chain's CDR3 is CASSLDLAGELNTQYF. In nucleotides, the CDR3 is TGTGCCAGCAGCTTGGACCTAGCGGGAGAGCTGAATACGCAGTATTTT.

The table lists this clonotype with many counts. J is TRBJ2-2 and V is TRBV15; 10 nucleotides agree with TRBD2. CDR1 is LNHNV, CDR2 YYDKDF, per germline (reference sequence). The ends lost 0 bases at V and 7 bases at J; junction bases unmatched: 8. This CDR3 comprises 17 residues. The CDR3 loop reads CATSRDPTSGTSGELFF. The CDR3 nucleotides are TGTGCCACCAGCAGAGATCCTACTAGCGGGACTAGCGGGGAGCTGTTTTTT. Full variable domain (outside the CDR3, taken from reference TRBV15 and TRBJ2-2): DAMVIQNPRYQVTQFGKPVTLSCSQTLNHNVMYWYQQKSSQAPKLLFHYYDKDFNNEADTPDNFQSRRPNTSFCFLDIRSPGLGDTAMYLCATSRDPTSGTSGELFFGEGSRLTVL.

This clonotype was counted ten times or more. V usage is TRBV20-1 and J usage is TRBJ2-3, with 9 bases matching TRBD2. V trimming: 1 base; J trimming: 0 bases; junction bases outside the gene matches: 8. This CDR3 region has 17 residues. Germline CDR1 DFQATT, CDR2 SNEGSKA (reference sequence). The CDR3 DNA reads as TGCAGTGCTAGAGCGGCTAGCGGGGTTACTAGCACAGATACGCAGTATTTT. Translation: CSARAASGVTSTDTQYF.

This clonotype showed up many times. The rearrangement joins TRBV2 to TRBJ2-1, with 7 bases aligning to TRBD2. From germline, CDR1 is SNHLY and CDR2 FYNNEI. V lost 2 bases, J lost 3 bases, and 4 bases stayed unmatched. The CDR3 extends over 15 amino acids. The CDR3 bases are TGTGCCAGCAGTGAACTAATAGCGGGCTACAATGAGCAGTTCTTC. Translated: CASSELIAGYNEQFF.

This sequence joins TRBV18 and TRBJ2-5; no clear D. Germline V gene sequence: CDR1 KGHSH, CDR2 LQKENI. The CDR3 is 17 residues long. Trimming left V 2 bases short and J 5 bases short, with 21 bases between. This chain's CDR3 is CASSPFGPGNLRETQYF. The DNA for the CDR3 is TGTGCCAGCTCACCATTTGGGCCAGGAAACCTTCGGGAGACCCAGTACTTC.

This clonotype was counted at least ten times. The junction and the germline gene differ at one end; a read error may be behind it. The chain has TRBV9 and TRBJ2-1; D is uncertain. CDR1 and CDR2 (germline): SGDLS, YYNGEE. The CDR3 is made up of 13 amino acids. The CDR3, as DNA: TGTGCCAGCAGCCCGGCCTCCGACAATGAGCAGTTCTTC. It is translated as CASSPASDNEQFF. Variable domain in full (rest from reference TRBV9 and TRBJ2-1): DSGVTQTPKHLITATGQRVTLRCSPRSGDLSVYWYQQSLDQGLQFLIQYYNGEERAKGNILERFSAQQFPDLHSELNLSSLELGDSALYFCASSPASDNEQFFGPGTRLTVL.

This clonotype came up a few times. The chain links TRBV5-1 to TRBJ2-1; D is possibly TRBD1 (5 bases). V lost 5 bases to trimming and J lost 4 bases, with 13 bases between them. Germline V gene sequence: CDR1 SGHRS, CDR2 YFSETQ. The CDR3 is 14 residues long. CDR3 region: CASSRGSVYNEQFF. For the CDR3, the DNA is TGCGCCAGCAGTAGGGGTTCCGTGTACAATGAGCAGTTCTTC.

Many counts were recorded for this clonotype. This chain connects TRBV29-1 to TRBJ2-1; D call uncertain. Per germline, CDR1 SQVTM and CDR2 ANQGSEA. The CDR3 has 14 residues. The CDR3 coding sequence is TGCAGTGCGAGGAGCAGAGTAAACTACAATGAGCAGTTCTTC. As protein: CSARSRVNYNEQFF.

This chain uses TRBV7-2 with TRBJ2-5; D may correspond to TRBD1 or TRBD2 (5 bases each). V was pared by 2 bases and J by 1 base, with 8 bases between. Germline V lookup: CDR1 SGHTA, CDR2 FQGNSA. The CDR3 length is 14 residues. In nucleotides, the CDR3 is TGTGCCAGCAGCTTATCAGGGAGCCAAGAGACCCAGTACTTC. Its protein is CASSLSGSQETQYF.

This clonotype was seen repeatedly, ten times or more. The chain carries TRBV6-2 or TRBV6-3 and TRBJ2-2; D gene ambiguous. Trimming stripped 2 bases from V and 0 bases from J, with 13 bases between. The V gene's germline CDR1 is MNHEY and CDR2 SVGEGT. The CDR3 covers 17 residues. The CDR3 here is CASSYSLVDANTGELFF. The CDR3 bases are TGTGCCAGCAGTTACAGTTTGGTAGACGCGAACACCGGGGAGCTGTTTTTT.

The V gene is TRBV5-1, the J gene TRBJ2-2, with TRBD2 matching over 8 bases. With 3 bases clipped from V and 6 bases from J, the junction kept 7 bases outside the gene matches. Germline CDR1 and CDR2: SGHRS and YFSETQ. The CDR3 runs to 15 residues. CDR3 bases: TGCGCCAGCAGCTCCGAGATAGCGGGACCCGGGGAGCTGTTTTTT. It translates to CASSSEIAGPGELFF.

This clonotype was counted many times. A much bigger clone sits one base away, suggesting this may be a read error. The V and J genes are TRBV20-1 and TRBJ2-3; D uncertain. This CDR3 comprises 11 residues. Trimming pared 3 bases from V and 2 bases from J, leaving 3 bases between. Germline lookup yields CDR1 DFQATT and CDR2 SNEGSKA (reference sequence). The CDR3 DNA follows: TGCAGTGCTAGTCCCACAGATACGCAGTATTTT. Amino acid sequence: CSASPTDTQYF.

A remark on this clonotype: Compared with germline, one end of the junction differs, possibly owing to a read error. This chain connects TRBV7-2 to TRBJ2-6; D remains ambiguous. The CDR3 has 13 residues. The V gene's germline CDR1 is SGHTA and CDR2 FQGNSA. CDR3 amino acids: CASSLSAANGLTF. The CDR3, as DNA: TGTGCCAGCAGCTTGTCCGCGGCCAACGGCCTGACTTTC.

This clonotype has ten or more counts. The chain combines TRBV7-9 with TRBJ1-1, with D maybe TRBD1 (5 bases). V was pared by 5 bases and J by 4 bases, with 11 bases between. Germline assignment: CDR1 SEHNR and CDR2 FQNEAQ (reference sequence). The CDR3 sequence is 13 residues long. The CDR3 DNA is TGTGCCAGCAGCATTACAGGAGTCACTGAAGCTTTCTTT. Translation: CASSITGVTEAFF.